This passage covers 16 T cell receptor beta chains from one sample sequenced in a study of OX40 agonist ivuxolimab in advanced cancers. Assay used: immunoSEQ multiplex PCR; TCRdb lists only in-frame clones, some missing. This sample yields tens of thousands of clones, of which roughly 78% are seen a single time; 5% belongs to the top ten. The sample in question was CD4+ or CD8+ T cells sorted from blood, obtained in a trial of the OX40 agonist ivuxolimab. The receptors were gathered from an adult with an advanced solid tumor such as melanoma, head and neck, liver or kidney cancer.

The chain combines TRBV7-2 with TRBJ2-5; D uncertain. There are 14 residues in the CDR3. Germline V gives CDR1 SGHTA, CDR2 FQGNSA. Trimming cost V 0 bases and J 3 bases, with 8 bases left between them. The CDR3 region has the DNA TGTGCCAGCAGCTTAGCCTCCGCAGAAGAGACCCAGTACTTC. Amino acid sequence: CASSLASAEETQYF.

The V and J genes are TRBV7-9 and TRBJ1-4, with unresolved D. CDR1 and CDR2 from the germline V gene are SEHNR and FQNEAQ (reference sequence). The ends were cut back, 6 bases at V and 5 bases at J, with 22 bases in the middle. The CDR3 extends over 17 amino acids. CDR3 residues: CASSYGRARLTNEKLFF. CDR3 nucleotide sequence: TGTGCCAGCAGTTATGGCCGGGCGAGACTGACAAATGAAAAACTGTTTTTT.

This sequence joins TRBV7-2 and TRBJ2-3, with 12 bases matching TRBD2. V dropped 5 bases and J dropped 6; count of bases not matched to a gene: 9. The CDR3 runs 16 residues. Germline loops: CDR1 SGHTA, CDR2 FQGNSA. The CDR3 loop reads CASSQSSGGARDTQYF. CDR3 DNA sequence: TGTGCCAGCAGCCAATCTAGCGGGGGGGCCAGGGATACGCAGTATTTT. The whole variable domain, filled in from reference TRBV7-2 and TRBJ2-3, reads GAGVSQSPSNKVTEKGKDVELRCDPISGHTALYWYRQSLGQGLEFLIYFQGNSAPDKSGLPSDRFSAERTGGSVSTLTIQRTQQEDSAVYLCASSQSSGGARDTQYFGPGTRLTVL.

The chain links TRBV11-3 to TRBJ2-1; D perhaps matches TRBD2 (5 bases). The V end lost 3 bases, the J end lost 2 bases, and 11 bases lay between the germline ends. The CDR3 is 15 residues long. Germline V gene lookup returns CDR1 SGHNT and CDR2 YENEEA. Here the CDR3 reads CASSLSFSAYNEQFF. The CDR3 nucleotides are TGTGCCAGCAGCTTGAGCTTTAGCGCCTACAATGAGCAGTTCTTC.

This chain links TRBV18 with TRBJ1-1, with a possible D match to TRBD1 (5 bases). The germline gives CDR1 KGHSH, CDR2 LQKENI. V was clipped by 2 bases and J by 3 bases, with 16 bases between them. The CDR3 runs 16 residues. For the CDR3, the DNA is TGTGCCAGCTCACCAAGTCGCAGGGTGGGAGACACTGAAGCTTTCTTT. It codes for CASSPSRRVGDTEAFF.

The chain recombines TRBV7-6 with TRBJ2-5; no clear D. V was pared by 0 bases and J by 0 bases, with 11 bases between. The CDR3 is 16 residues long. CDR1 is SGHVS and CDR2 is FNYEAQ in the germline V gene. In DNA, the CDR3 is TGTGCCAGCAGCTTAGCCTTCGGGTCGTACCAAGAGACCCAGTACTTC. Translating it yields CASSLAFGSYQETQYF.

The chain employs TRBV28 and TRBJ2-7, with TRBD2 as a possible D gene (6 bases). The CDR3 loop spans 12 amino acids. Trimming removed 3 bases at V and 3 bases at J, with 6 bases between. CDR1 is MDHEN and CDR2 is SYDVKM in the germline V gene. The CDR3 protein is CASSFGSYEQYF. The CDR3 DNA is TGTGCCAGCAGTTTCGGGAGCTACGAGCAGTACTTC.

This clone was detected only once. The V and J genes are TRBV5-1 and TRBJ2-7; tentative D call: TRBD1 (6 bases). Germline-derived CDR1 and CDR2 are SGHRS and YFSETQ. Trimming pared 0 bases from V and 2 bases from J, leaving 12 bases between. CDR3 length: 15 residues. DNA for the CDR3: TGCGCCAGCAGCTTGGACCCTGCAGGGGCCTACGAGCAGTACTTC. As protein: CASSLDPAGAYEQYF.

V is TRBV7-7 and J is TRBJ1-3; D ambiguous. Deletions cut 1 base from V and 1 base from J, with 5 bases between. Germline V gene sequence: CDR1 SSHAT, CDR2 FNYEAQ (reference sequence). The CDR3 runs 14 residues. The CDR3 DNA sequence: TGTGCCAGCAGCTTAGGAGGTTCTGGAAACACCATATATTTT. The encoded protein is CASSLGGSGNTIYF.

The rearrangement links TRBV5-1 to TRBJ2-3; 12 positions match TRBD1. Germline values: CDR1 SGHRS, CDR2 YFSETQ. J gave up 5 bases and V 4 bases, and 5 bases lay outside the gene matches. This CDR3 region has 15 residues. CDR3 nucleotide sequence: TGCGCCAGCAGCATGGGACAGGGGGCTGAAGATACGCAGTATTTT. Its translation is CASSMGQGAEDTQYF.

The chain recombines TRBV28 with TRBJ1-2; weak D call: TRBD1 (5 bases). The germline gives CDR1 MDHEN, CDR2 SYDVKM. This CDR3 has 14 amino acids. V was clipped by 2 bases and J by 4 bases, with 11 bases between them. In DNA, the CDR3 is TGTGCCAGCAGTTTAAGCGGGGGGTTCTATGGCTACACCTTC. This encodes CASSLSGGFYGYTF.

V is TRBV5-5 and J is TRBJ2-7, with D tentatively TRBD1 or TRBD2 (7 bases each). The V end lost 2 bases, the J end lost 6 bases, and 21 bases lay between the germline ends. From germline, CDR1 is SGHKS and CDR2 YYEKEE (reference sequence). The CDR3 loop spans 16 amino acids. The CDR3 nucleotides are TGTGCCAGCAGCTTACCAAGACAGGGAGGGAGTTCCGAGCAGTACTTC. Its translation: CASSLPRQGGSSEQYF.

The genes are TRBV5-1 and TRBJ1-1; D call uncertain. The CDR3 is made up of 13 amino acids. From germline, CDR1 is SGHRS and CDR2 YFSETQ. Trimming took 0 bases from V and 11 from J, leaving 14 bases between them. CDR3 sequence: CASSLEKAGGAFF. CDR3 sequence (DNA): TGCGCCAGCAGCTTGGAAAAGGCAGGTGGGGCTTTCTTT.

The CDR3 is CASSPDRYTEAFF. The CDR3 nucleotides read TGCGCCAGCAGCCCGGACCGGTACACTGAAGCTTTCTTT. This rearrangement joins TRBV5-1 to TRBJ1-1; D is undetermined. This CDR3 has 13 residues. CDR1 is SGHRS and CDR2 is YFSETQ in the germline V gene. The V end lost 4 bases, the J end lost 3 bases, and 10 bases lay between the germline ends.

The chain joins TRBV19 to TRBJ1-2, with D hard to call. V lost 3 bases, J lost 4 bases, and 15 bases lay in between. The CDR3 is made up of 15 amino acids. Germline loops: CDR1 LNHDA, CDR2 SQIVND (reference sequence). The CDR3 loop is CASSILAGGLYGYTF. Written as DNA, the CDR3 is TGTGCCAGTAGTATTTTGGCAGGCGGGCTCTATGGCTACACCTTC.

The chain combines TRBV4-3 with TRBJ2-5; TRBD2 is a possible D gene (7 bases). The CDR3 extends over 15 amino acids. Germline CDR1 LGHNA, CDR2 YSLEER. Trimming took 4 bases from V and 3 from J, leaving 15 bases between them. CDR3 nucleotides: TGCGCCAGCAGCCGGGCGGGGGACACTGAAGAGACCCAGTACTTC. Encoded protein: CASSRAGDTEETQYF.